Reported below is one TCR beta chain. Its antigen is still unknown. TCRdb re-derived calls from the 5' RACE reads in MiXCR, one entry per CDR3 protein. The sample has roughly 56,000 distinct CDR3 sequences; around 30% are singletons. Points from the study as a whole: The TCR gene usage of tumor memory CD4+ T cells clustered together with blood and lymph node memory CD4+ cells and with lymph node naive CD4+ cells. Tumor Treg TCRs overlapped most with tumor naive CD4+ cells.

The trim removed 1 base at V and 3 bases at J, leaving 10 bases unmatched. The CDR3 length is 18 residues. Looked up from germline, CDR1 is SEHNR and CDR2 is FQNEAQ (reference sequence). The sequence was obtained from a female donor with breast cancer. J is TRBJ1-5 and V is TRBV7-9, with TRBD1 identical over 9 bases. The sequencing sample was made of tumor-infiltrating naive CD4+ T cells sorted from the breast tumor. Subset here: naive CD4+ T cells, CD4+CD45RA+CD25-. The CDR3 nucleotides are TGTGCCAGCAGCTTAGGTTATCCGGGACAGGGTTCCAATCAGCCCCAGCATTTT. It encodes CASSLGYPGQGSNQPQHF.